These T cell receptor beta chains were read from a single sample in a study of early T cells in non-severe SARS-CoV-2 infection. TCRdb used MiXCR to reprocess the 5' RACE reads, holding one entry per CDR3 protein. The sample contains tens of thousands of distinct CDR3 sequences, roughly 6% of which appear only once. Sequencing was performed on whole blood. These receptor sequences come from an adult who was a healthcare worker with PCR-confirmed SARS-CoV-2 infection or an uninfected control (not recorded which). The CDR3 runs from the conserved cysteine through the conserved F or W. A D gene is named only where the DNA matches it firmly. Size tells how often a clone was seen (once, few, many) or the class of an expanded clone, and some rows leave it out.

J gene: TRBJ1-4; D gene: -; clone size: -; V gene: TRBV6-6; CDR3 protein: CASSYRVGKKLFF; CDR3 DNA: TGTGCCAGCAGTTACAGGGTCGGGAAAAAACTGTTTTTT
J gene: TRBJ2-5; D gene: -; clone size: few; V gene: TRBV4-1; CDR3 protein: CASSRLPGVRETQYF; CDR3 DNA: TGCGCCAGCAGCCGTCTCCCGGGAGTAAGGGAGACCCAGTACTTC
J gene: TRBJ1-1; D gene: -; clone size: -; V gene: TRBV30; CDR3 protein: CAWGPGYTEAFF; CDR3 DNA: TGTGCCTGGGGTCCGGGATACACTGAAGCTTTCTTT
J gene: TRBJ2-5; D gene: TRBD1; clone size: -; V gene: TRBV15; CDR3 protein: CATSRGRDRAMETQYF; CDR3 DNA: TGTGCCACCAGCAGAGGCCGAGACAGGGCTATGGAGACCCAGTACTTC
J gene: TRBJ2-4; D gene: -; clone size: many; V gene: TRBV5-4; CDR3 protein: CASSLGGPKNIQYF; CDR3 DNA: TGTGCCAGCAGCTTGGGGGGTCCCAAAAACATTCAGTACTTC
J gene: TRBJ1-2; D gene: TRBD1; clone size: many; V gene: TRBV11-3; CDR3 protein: CASSPQGTGGSGYTF; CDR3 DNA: TGTGCCAGCAGCCCACAGGGAACAGGGGGCAGTGGCTACACCTTC
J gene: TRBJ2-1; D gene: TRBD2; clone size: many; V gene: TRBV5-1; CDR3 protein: CASSFPPSGRARSNEQFF; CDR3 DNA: TGCGCCAGCAGCTTCCCCCCTAGCGGGAGGGCCCGAAGCAATGAGCAGTTCTTC
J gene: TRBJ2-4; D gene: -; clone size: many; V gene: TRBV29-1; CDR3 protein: CSADSEGGGIQYF; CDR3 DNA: TGCAGCGCTGACTCGGAAGGAGGTGGCATTCAGTACTTC
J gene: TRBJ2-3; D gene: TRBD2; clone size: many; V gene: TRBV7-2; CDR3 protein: CASSLLNAGVTDTQYF; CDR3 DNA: TGTGCCAGCAGCTTACTTAACGCGGGAGTGACAGATACGCAGTATTTT
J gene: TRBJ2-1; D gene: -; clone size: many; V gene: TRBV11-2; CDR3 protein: CASSPPTGGRGYNEQFF; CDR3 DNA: TGTGCCAGCAGCCCCCCTACCGGCGGTAGAGGATACAATGAGCAGTTCTTC
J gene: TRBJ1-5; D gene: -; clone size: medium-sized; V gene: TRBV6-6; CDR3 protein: CATSQGRGRNQPQHF; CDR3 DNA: TGTGCCACGAGCCAAGGACGCGGCCGCAATCAGCCCCAGCATTTT
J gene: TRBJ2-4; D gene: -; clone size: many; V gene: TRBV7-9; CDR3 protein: CASSPTRTEAKNIQYF; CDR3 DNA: TGTGCCAGCAGCCCCACGCGGACTGAAGCCAAAAACATTCAGTACTTC
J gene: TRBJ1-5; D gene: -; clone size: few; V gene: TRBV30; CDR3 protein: CAWSAYAGSRNQPQHF; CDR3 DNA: TGTGCCTGGAGTGCATACGCAGGGTCGCGTAATCAGCCCCAGCATTTT
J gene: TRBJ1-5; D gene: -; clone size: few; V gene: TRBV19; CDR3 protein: CASTIVGAQPQHF; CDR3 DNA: TGTGCCAGTACAATAGTAGGTGCCCAGCCCCAGCATTTT